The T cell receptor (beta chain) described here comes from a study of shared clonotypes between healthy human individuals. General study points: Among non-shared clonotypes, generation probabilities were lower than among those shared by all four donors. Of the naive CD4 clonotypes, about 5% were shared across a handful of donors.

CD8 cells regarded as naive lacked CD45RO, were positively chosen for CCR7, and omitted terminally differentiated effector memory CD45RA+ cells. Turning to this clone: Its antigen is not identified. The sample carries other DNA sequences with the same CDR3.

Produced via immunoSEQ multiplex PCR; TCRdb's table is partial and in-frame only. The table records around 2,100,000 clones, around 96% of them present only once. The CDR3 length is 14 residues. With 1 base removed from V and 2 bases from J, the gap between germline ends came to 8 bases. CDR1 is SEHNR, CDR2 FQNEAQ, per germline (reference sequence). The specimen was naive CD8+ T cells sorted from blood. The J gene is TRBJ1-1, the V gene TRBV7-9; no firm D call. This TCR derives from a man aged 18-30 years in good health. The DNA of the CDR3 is TGTGCCAGCAGCTTAGTGGCAGGAAACACTGAAGCTTTCTTT. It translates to CASSLVAGNTEAFF.